This T cell receptor (beta chain) was sequenced during a study of cytomegalovirus exposure and HLA in healthy donors. General study points: Earlier findings revealed that most TCR beta V segments proved productive either about 90% or about 30% of the time. As a later analysis revealed, the rate of TCR association differed by HLA locus, with DRB1 most and HLA-C fewest.

A note on this clone: Its cognate antigen is unknown.

Donors likely had unrecorded immune exposures despite being nominally healthy when sampled. Use of 60 Vbeta and 13 Jbeta primers characterized the PCR. Profiling relied on immunoSEQ multiplex PCR, and the TCRdb table lists in-frame clones only, not all of them. The sample consists of around 200,000 clones, about 80% of them appearing once. Germline CDR1 and CDR2: SGHNT and YYREEE (reference sequence). The CDR3 loop spans 16 amino acids. With 4 bases clipped from V and 5 bases from J, the junction kept 10 bases outside the gene matches. Sequencing input: PBMCs. The sequence was collected from a girl aged 10 to 17 in good health and CMV-seronegative. This chain joins TRBV5-4 and TRBJ2-5, with 11 positions matching TRBD2. CDR3 bases: TGTGCCAGCAGCGGAACTAGCGGGAGATTTGTTGAGACCCAGTACTTC. As protein: CASSGTSGRFVETQYF.